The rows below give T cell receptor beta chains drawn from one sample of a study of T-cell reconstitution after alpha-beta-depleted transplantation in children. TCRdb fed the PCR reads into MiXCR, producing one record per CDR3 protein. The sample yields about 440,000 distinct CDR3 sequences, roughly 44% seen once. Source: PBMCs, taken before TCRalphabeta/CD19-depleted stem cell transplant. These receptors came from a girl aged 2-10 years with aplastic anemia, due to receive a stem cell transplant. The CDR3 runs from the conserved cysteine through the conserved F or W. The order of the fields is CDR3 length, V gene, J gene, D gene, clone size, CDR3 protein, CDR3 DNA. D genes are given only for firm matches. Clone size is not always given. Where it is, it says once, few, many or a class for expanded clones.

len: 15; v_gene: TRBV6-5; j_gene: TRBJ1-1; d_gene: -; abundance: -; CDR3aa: CASSYTALLNTEAFF; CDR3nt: TGTGCCAGCAGTTATACTGCTTTATTGAACACTGAAGCTTTCTTT
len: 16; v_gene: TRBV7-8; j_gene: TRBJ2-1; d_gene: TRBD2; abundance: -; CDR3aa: CASSPRLAGDLDEQFF; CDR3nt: TGTGCCAGCAGCCCCCGACTAGCGGGAGATTTGGATGAGCAGTTCTTC
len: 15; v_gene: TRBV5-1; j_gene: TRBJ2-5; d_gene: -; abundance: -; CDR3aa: CASSPMAATQETQYF; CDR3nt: TGCGCCAGCAGCCCCATGGCCGCTACCCAAGAGACCCAGTACTTC
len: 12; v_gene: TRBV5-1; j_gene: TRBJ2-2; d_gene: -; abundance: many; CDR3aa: CASTSVTGELFF; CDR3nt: TGCGCCAGCACGTCAGTAACCGGGGAGCTGTTTTTT
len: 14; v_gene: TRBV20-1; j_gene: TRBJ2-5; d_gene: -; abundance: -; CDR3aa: CSASPGTSGETQYF; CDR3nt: TGCAGTGCTTCCCCCGGGACTTCCGGGGAGACCCAGTACTTC
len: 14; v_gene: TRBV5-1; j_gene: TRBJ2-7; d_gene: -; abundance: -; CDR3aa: CASRGQPTSYEQYF; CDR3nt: TGCGCCAGCCGAGGACAGCCGACATCCTACGAGCAGTACTTT
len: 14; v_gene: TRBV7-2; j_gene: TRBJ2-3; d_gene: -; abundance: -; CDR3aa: CASSLEVGADTQYF; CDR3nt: TGTGCCAGCAGCTTAGAAGTGGGGGCGGATACGCAGTATTTT
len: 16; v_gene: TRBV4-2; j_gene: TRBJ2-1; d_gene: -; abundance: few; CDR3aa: CASSQDSASSNNEQFF; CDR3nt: TGTGCCAGCAGCCAAGATTCTGCGAGTTCCAACAATGAGCAGTTCTTC
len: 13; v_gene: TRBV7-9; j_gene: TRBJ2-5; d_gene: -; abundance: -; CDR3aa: CASSLSAPETQYF; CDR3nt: TGTGCCAGCAGCTTATCGGCCCCAGAGACCCAGTACTTC
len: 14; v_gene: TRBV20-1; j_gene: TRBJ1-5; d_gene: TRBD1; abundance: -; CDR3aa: CSARQGASNQPQHF; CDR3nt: TGCAGTGCCCGACAGGGGGCGAGCAATCAGCCCCAGCATTTT
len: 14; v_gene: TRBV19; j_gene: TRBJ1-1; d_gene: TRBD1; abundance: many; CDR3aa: CASIRTGMNTEAFF; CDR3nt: TGTGCCAGTATCCGGACAGGGATGAACACTGAAGCTTTCTTT
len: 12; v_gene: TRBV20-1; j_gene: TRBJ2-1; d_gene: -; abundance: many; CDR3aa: CSARGTTKGQFF; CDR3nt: TGCAGTGCTAGAGGGACAACAAAAGGGCAGTTCTTC
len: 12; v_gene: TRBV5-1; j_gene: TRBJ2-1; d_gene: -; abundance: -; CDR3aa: CASSSSADEQFF; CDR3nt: TGCGCCAGCAGCTCCTCCGCGGACGAGCAGTTCTTC
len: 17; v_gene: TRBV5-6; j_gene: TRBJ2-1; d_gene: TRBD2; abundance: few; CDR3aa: CASSTRLAFRSYNEQFF; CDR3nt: TGTGCCAGCAGCACAAGACTAGCGTTCCGCTCCTACAATGAGCAGTTCTTC
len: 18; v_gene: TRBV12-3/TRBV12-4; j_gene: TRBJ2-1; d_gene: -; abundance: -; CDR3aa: CASSPPLVGREGGNEQFF; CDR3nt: TGTGCCAGCAGCCCCCCCCTCGTAGGGCGGGAAGGAGGTAATGAGCAGTTCTTC
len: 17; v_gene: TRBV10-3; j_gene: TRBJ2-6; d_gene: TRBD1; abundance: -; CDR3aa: CAISLGQGTSGANVLTF; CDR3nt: TGTGCCATCAGCCTCGGACAGGGAACGTCGGGGGCCAACGTCCTGACTTTC
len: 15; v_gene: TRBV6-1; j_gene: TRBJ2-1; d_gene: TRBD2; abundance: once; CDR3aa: CASRLSSGRYNEQFF; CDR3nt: TGTGCCAGCAGGTTGTCTAGCGGGCGTTACAATGAGCAGTTCTTC
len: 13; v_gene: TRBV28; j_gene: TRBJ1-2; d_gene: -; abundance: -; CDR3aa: CASSPLDRYGYTF; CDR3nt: TGTGCCAGCAGTCCCCTTGACAGATATGGCTACACCTTC
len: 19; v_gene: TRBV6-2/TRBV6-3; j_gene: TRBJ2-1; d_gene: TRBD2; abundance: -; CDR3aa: CASSPYHGTSGRAVNEQFF; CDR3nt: TGTGCCAGCAGCCCCTACCACGGGACTAGCGGGAGGGCGGTGAATGAGCAGTTCTTC
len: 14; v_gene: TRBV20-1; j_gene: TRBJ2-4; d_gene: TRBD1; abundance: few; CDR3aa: CSALPGTGENIQYF; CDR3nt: TGCAGTGCCCTCCCCGGGACAGGGGAAAACATTCAGTACTTC
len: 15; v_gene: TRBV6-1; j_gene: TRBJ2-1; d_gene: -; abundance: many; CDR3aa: CASSRTQGTYNEQFF; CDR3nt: TGTGCCAGCAGCAGGACCCAGGGGACCTACAATGAGCAGTTCTTC
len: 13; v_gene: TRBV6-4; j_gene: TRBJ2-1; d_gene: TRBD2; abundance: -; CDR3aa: CASSGTSRNEQFF; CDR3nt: TGTGCCAGCAGTGGGACTAGTCGGAATGAGCAGTTCTTC
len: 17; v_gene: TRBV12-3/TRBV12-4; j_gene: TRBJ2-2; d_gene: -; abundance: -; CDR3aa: CASSLALGVPNTGELFF; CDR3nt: TGTGCCAGCAGTTTAGCGCTTGGGGTCCCGAACACCGGGGAGCTGTTTTTT
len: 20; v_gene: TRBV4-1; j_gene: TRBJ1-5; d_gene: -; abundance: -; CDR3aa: CASSQEGGNWQTYSNQPQHF; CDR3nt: TGCGCCAGCAGCCAAGAAGGGGGGAATTGGCAGACCTATAGCAATCAGCCCCAGCATTTT
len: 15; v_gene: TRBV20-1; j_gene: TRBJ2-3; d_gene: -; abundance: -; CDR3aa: CSAREVGRNTDTQYF; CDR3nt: TGCAGTGCTAGAGAAGTTGGTCGGAACACAGATACGCAGTATTTT
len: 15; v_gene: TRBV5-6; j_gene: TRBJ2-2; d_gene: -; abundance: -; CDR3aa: CASSLSRVLTGELFF; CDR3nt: TGTGCCAGCAGCTTGTCCCGGGTCCTCACCGGGGAGCTGTTTTTT
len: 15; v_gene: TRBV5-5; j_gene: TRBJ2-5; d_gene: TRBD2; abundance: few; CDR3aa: CASSPFRGGSETQYF; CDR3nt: TGTGCCAGCAGCCCATTTCGGGGGGGGAGCGAGACCCAGTACTTC
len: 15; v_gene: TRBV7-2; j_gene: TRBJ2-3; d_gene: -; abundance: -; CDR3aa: CASSLDLLGTDTQYF; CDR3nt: TGTGCCAGCAGCTTAGATTTATTGGGTACGGATACGCAGTATTTT
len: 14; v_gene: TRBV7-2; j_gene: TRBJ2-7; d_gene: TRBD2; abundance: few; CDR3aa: CASSLVAGAYEQYF; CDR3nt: TGTGCCAGCAGCTTAGTGGCGGGGGCCTACGAGCAGTACTTC
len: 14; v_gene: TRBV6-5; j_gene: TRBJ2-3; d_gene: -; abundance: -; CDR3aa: CASSYVGEGDTQYF; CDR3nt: TGTGCCAGCAGTTACGTGGGAGAAGGGGATACGCAGTATTTT
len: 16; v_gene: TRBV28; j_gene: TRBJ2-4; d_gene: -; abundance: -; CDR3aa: CASSSVTGYGKNIQYF; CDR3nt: TGTGCCAGCAGTTCTGTAACAGGGTATGGCAAAAACATTCAGTACTTC
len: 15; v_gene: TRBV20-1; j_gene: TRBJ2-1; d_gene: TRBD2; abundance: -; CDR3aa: CSARALAGVNNEQFF; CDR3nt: TGCAGTGCTAGAGCCCTAGCGGGAGTCAACAATGAGCAGTTCTTC
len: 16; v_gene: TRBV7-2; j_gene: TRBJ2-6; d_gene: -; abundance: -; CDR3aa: CASSLGYTTGANVLTF; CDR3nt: TGTGCCAGCAGCTTAGGGTACACAACTGGGGCCAACGTCCTGACTTTC
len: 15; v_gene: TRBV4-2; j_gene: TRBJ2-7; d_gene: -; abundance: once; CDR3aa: CASGPGTLSFYEQYF; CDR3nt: TGTGCCAGCGGCCCCGGGACCCTCTCCTTCTACGAGCAGTACTTC
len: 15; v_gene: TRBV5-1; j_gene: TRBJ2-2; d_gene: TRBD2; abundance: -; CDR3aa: CASSATSGGAGELFF; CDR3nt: TGCGCCAGCAGCGCCACTAGCGGGGGAGCCGGGGAGCTGTTTTTT
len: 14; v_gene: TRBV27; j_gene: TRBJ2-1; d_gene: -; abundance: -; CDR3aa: CASSFFPDTNEQFF; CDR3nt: TGTGCCAGCAGTTTCTTCCCGGACACCAATGAGCAGTTCTTC
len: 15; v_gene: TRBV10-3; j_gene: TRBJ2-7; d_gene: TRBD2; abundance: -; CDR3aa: CAISESGGSSYEQYF; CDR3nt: TGTGCCATCAGTGAGAGCGGGGGGTCTTCCTACGAGCAGTACTTC
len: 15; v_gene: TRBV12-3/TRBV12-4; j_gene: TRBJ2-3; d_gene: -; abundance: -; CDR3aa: CASSFNGGSTDTQYF; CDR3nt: TGTGCCAGCAGTTTTAATGGGGGTAGCACAGATACGCAGTATTTT
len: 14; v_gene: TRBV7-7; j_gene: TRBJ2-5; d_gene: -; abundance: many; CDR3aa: CASSLGGVSETQYF; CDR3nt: TGTGCTAGCAGCTTAGGGGGTGTATCAGAGACCCAGTACTTC
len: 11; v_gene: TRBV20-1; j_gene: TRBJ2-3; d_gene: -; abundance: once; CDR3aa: CSALRRDTQYF; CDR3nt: TGCAGTGCTCTCCGTAGGGATACGCAGTATTTT
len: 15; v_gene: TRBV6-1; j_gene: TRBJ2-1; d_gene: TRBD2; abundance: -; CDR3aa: CASREREGDYNEQFF; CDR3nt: TGTGCCAGCAGGGAGCGGGAGGGCGACTACAATGAGCAGTTCTTC
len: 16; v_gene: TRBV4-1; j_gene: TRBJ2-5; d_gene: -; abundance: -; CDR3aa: CASSQEDSYLQETQYF; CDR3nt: TGCGCCAGCAGCCAAGAGGATTCCTACTTACAAGAGACCCAGTACTTC
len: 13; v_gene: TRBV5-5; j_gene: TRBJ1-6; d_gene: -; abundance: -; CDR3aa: CASSSDLGSPLHF; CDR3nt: TGTGCCAGCAGCTCAGATCTCGGTTCACCCCTCCACTTT
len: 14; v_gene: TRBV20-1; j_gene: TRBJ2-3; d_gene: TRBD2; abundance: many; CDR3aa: CSATGLAVTDTQYF; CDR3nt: TGCAGTGCTACCGGACTAGCGGTCACAGATACGCAGTATTTT
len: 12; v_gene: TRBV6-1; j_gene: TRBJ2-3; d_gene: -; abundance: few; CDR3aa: CASSPSFDTQYF; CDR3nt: TGTGCCAGCAGTCCTAGTTTTGATACGCAGTATTTT
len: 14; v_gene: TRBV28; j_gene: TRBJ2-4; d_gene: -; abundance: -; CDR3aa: CASSLSPGSGIQYF; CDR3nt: TGTGCCAGCAGTTTATCTCCGGGATCAGGCATTCAGTACTTC
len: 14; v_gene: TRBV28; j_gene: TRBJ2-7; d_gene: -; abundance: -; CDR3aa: CASTPGDSYYEQYF; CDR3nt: TGTGCCAGCACCCCGGGGGACAGCTACTACGAGCAGTACTTC
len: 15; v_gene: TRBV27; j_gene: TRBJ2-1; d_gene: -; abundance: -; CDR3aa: CASTQNRVSYNEQFF; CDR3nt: TGTGCCAGCACCCAAAACAGGGTCTCCTACAATGAGCAGTTCTTC
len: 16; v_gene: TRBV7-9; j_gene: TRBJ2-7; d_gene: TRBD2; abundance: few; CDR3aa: CASSLPTGAGADEQYF; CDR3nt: TGTGCCAGCAGCTTACCGACTGGAGCGGGAGCTGACGAGCAGTACTTC
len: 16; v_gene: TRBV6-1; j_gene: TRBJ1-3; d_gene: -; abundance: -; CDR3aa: CASSEETAGAGNTIYF; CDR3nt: TGTGCCAGCAGTGAAGAGACGGCGGGGGCTGGAAACACCATATATTTT
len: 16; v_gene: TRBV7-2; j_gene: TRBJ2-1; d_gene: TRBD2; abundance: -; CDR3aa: CASRRQTSGGPGEQFF; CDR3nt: TGTGCCAGCAGACGACAGACTAGCGGGGGGCCGGGTGAGCAGTTCTTC
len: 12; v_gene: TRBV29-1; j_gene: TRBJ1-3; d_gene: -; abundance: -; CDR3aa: CSAGYSGNTIYF; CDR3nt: TGCAGCGCTGGGTACTCTGGAAACACCATATATTTT
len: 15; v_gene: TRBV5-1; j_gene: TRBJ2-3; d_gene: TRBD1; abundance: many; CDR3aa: CASSSLTGWADTQYF; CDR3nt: TGCGCCAGCAGCTCGTTGACAGGGTGGGCAGATACGCAGTATTTT
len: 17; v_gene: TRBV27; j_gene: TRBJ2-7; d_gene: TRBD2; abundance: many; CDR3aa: CASTQSLRSAGDYEQYF; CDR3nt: TGTGCCAGCACCCAATCCTTAAGATCAGCGGGAGACTACGAGCAGTACTTC
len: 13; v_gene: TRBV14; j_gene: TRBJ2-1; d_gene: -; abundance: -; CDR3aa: CATDSSEHNEQFF; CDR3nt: TGTGCCACCGACTCGAGCGAGCACAATGAGCAGTTCTTC
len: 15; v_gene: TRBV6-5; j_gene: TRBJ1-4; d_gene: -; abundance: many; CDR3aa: CASSYSGTTNEKLFF; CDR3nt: TGTGCCAGCAGTTACTCCGGGACAACTAATGAAAAACTGTTTTTT
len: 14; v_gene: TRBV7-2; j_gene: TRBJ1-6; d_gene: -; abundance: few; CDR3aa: CASSLVDRDSPLHF; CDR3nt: TGTGCCAGCAGCTTAGTCGATCGTGATTCACCCCTCCACTTT
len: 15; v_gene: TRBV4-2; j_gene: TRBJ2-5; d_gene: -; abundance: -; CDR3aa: CASSQDWGLAETQYF; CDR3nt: TGTGCCAGCAGCCAAGATTGGGGTCTAGCGGAGACCCAGTACTTC
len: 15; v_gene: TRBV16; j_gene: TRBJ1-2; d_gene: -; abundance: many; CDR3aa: CASSQARDSNYGYTF; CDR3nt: TGTGCCAGCAGCCAGGCTCGGGACTCTAACTATGGCTACACCTTC